This T cell receptor (beta chain) originates from a study of CD8+CD57+ T cells in acquired aplastic anemia. TCR beta VDJ combinations and CDR3 sequences were profiled from genomic DNA. A single record per CDR3 protein comes from TCRdb applying MiXCR to the reads. The sample consists of around 430,000 distinct CDR3 sequences, 25% to 40% of them appearing once. CD8+CD57+ cell expansion had been shown by flow cytometry in patients chosen for sequencing. With no exception, the patients had severe acquired aplastic anemia. The J segment lost 4 bases and the V segment lost 1 base, leaving 5 bases of the junction unmatched. This CDR3 has 15 residues. Germline assignment: CDR1 LNHDA and CDR2 SQIVND (reference sequence).

This chain uses TRBV19 with TRBJ1-1; 8 nucleotides line up with TRBD1. The sequence came from a human donor with aplastic anemia. Sequencing was carried out using sorted CD4+, CD8+, or CD8+CD57+ T cells (not recorded which) from PBMCs. CDR3 DNA sequence: TGTGCCAGTAGTATAGGGACAGGGAGCGGCACTGAAGCTTTCTTT. Its translation: CASSIGTGSGTEAFF.